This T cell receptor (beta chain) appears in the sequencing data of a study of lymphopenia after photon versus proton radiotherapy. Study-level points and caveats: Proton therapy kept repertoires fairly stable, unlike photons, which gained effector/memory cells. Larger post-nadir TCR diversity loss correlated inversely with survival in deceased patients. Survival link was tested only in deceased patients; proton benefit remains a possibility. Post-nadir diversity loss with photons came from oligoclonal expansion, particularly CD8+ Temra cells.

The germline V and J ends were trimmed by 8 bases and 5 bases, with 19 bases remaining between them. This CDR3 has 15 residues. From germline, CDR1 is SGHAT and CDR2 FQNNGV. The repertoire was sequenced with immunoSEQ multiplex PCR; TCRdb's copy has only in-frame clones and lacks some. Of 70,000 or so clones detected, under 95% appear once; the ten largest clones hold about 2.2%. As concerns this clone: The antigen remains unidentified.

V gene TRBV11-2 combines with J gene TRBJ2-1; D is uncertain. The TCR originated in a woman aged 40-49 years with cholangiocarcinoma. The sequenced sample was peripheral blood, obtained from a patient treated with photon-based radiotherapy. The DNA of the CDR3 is TGTGCCAGCCGCAAAGTTGTCGGCCGGAACAATGAGCAGTTCTTC. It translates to CASRKVVGRNNEQFF.